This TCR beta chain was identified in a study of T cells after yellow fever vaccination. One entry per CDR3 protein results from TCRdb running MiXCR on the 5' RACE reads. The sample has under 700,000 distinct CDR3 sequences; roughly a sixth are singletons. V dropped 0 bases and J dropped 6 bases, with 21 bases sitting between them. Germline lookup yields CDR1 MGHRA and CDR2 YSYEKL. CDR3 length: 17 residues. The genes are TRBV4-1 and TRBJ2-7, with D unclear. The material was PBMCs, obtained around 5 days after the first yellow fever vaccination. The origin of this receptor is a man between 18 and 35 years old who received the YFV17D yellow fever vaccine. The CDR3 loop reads CASSQDPQSELPPEQYF. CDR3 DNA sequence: TGCGCCAGCAGCCAAGATCCACAGAGCGAGCTACCCCCCGAGCAGTACTTC.